The subject of this entry is one T cell receptor beta chain. The CDR3 covers 17 residues. Deletions cut 4 bases from V and 3 bases from J, with 19 bases between. The V gene's germline CDR1 is SGHDT and CDR2 YYEEEE. This entry belongs to a study of human T cells and chemical hapten exposure. The library attached unique molecular identifiers to individual cDNA molecules. A single record per CDR3 protein comes from TCRdb applying MiXCR to the RACE reads. The sample has some 330,000 distinct CDR3 sequences, around 5.5% seen once; the top ten hold about 8.2%. Time point specified: pre-sensitization, week 0. Documented treatment: therapeutic diphenylcyclopropenone sensitization with weekly scalp DPC. In every case, blood was obtained before the patch test was applied. The donor pool consisted of alopecia patients aged 18 to 70 years, considered suitable for DPC. Total RNA was extracted from unfractionated whole blood.

Specimen: whole blood, collected in connection with sensitization to the hapten diphenylcyclopropenone (DPC). This chain joins TRBV5-6 and TRBJ2-2; D not resolved. The receptor's source is a woman aged 18 to 35 with alopecia areata. Some clones in this sample may be carry-over from other donors' samples. CDR3 nucleotide sequence: TGTGCCAGCAGCGTTTCGTCGTGGATTGGTTACACCGGGGAGCTGTTTTTT. Encoded protein: CASSVSSWIGYTGELFF.